These 26 T cell receptor beta chains were all obtained from the same sample, sequenced in a study of cytotoxic CD8 clonotypes in ibrutinib-treated CLL. Sequencing was performed with immunoSEQ multiplex PCR; in TCRdb, only in-frame clones are kept and a portion is missing. Here the sample spans some 200,000 clones, about 75% being singletons. The sample consisted of PBMCs, taken after 12 months of ibrutinib treatment. The receptors originated from a human donor with chronic lymphocytic leukemia.

V and J are TRBV5-1 and TRBJ1-4, with D hard to call. CDR3 length: 15 amino acids. Germline V gene sequence: CDR1 SGHRS, CDR2 YFSETQ. The germline V and J ends were trimmed by 0 bases and 5 bases, with 11 bases remaining between them. CDR3 coding DNA: TGCGCCAGCAGCTTGGGAGGGAATAGAAATGAAAAACTGTTTTTT. Protein sequence: CASSLGGNRNEKLFF.

The chain joins TRBV6-1 to TRBJ1-2; D remains ambiguous. The CDR3 length is 14 residues. Germline CDR1 reads MNHNS; CDR2 reads SASEGT. V shed 3 bases and J shed 5 bases, with 13 bases lying between them. Written as DNA, the CDR3 is TGTGCCAGCAGTGACCCGGGAGGGTTTTATGGCTACACCTTC. Its translation: CASSDPGGFYGYTF.

Notes on this clone: An end of the junction does not agree with germline; a read error may underlie this. The chain is built from TRBV7-7 and TRBJ2-5; D remains ambiguous. This CDR3 is 17 amino acids long. Germline CDR1 reads SSHAT; CDR2 reads FNYEAQ (reference sequence). The CDR3 region is CASSLVWSAINGETQYF. The CDR3 DNA follows: TGTGCTAGCAGCTTAGTCTGGTCAGCGATAAATGGTGAGACCCAGTACTTC. Full variable domain (rest looked up from reference TRBV7-7 and TRBJ2-5): GAGVSQSPRYKVTKRGQDVTLRCDPISSHATLYWYQQALGQGPEFLTYFNYEAQPDKSGLPSDRFSAERPEGSISTLTIQRTEQRDSAMYRCASSLVWSAINGETQYFGPGTRLLVL.

This sequence joins TRBV7-9 and TRBJ2-7; TRBD2 matches at 12 bases. V lost 6 bases to trimming and J lost 4 bases; unmatched junction nucleotides: 4. The germline V gene has CDR1 SEHNR and CDR2 FQNEAQ (reference sequence). The CDR3 sequence is 14 residues long. The CDR3 DNA reads as TGTGCCAGCAGAGGGACTAGCGGGTTTTACGAGCAGTACTTC. It codes for CASRGTSGFYEQYF.

This rearrangement joins TRBV11-2 to TRBJ2-5; D unclear. Per germline, CDR1 SGHAT and CDR2 FQNNGV. The V end lost 5 bases, the J end lost 3 bases, and 4 bases lay between the germline ends. The length of the CDR3 is 11 residues. CDR3 DNA sequence: TGTGCCAGCAGCACAGAAGAGACCCAGTACTTC. Its translation is CASSTEETQYF. Together with reference TRBV11-2 and TRBJ2-5, the CDR3 gives the full variable domain: EAGVAQSPRYKIIEKRQSVAFWCNPISGHATLYWYQQILGQGPKLLIQFQNNGVVDDSQLPKDRFSAERLKGVDSTLKIQPAKLEDSAVYLCASSTEETQYFGPGTRLLVL.

This clone occurred a few times. J is TRBJ2-7 and V is TRBV14; D ambiguous. Germline-derived CDR1 and CDR2 are SGHDN and FVKESK. CDR3 length: 15 amino acids. Trimming took off 4 bases at V and 4 bases at J, with 17 bases between the two ends. The CDR3 reads CASSRQSGGVYEQYF. CDR3 DNA: TGTGCCAGCAGCCGCCAATCTGGTGGGGTGTACGAGCAGTACTTC.

This chain links TRBV30 with TRBJ1-1; 8 bases are shared with TRBD1. Germline loops: CDR1 GTSNPN, CDR2 SVGIG (reference sequence). V dropped 0 bases and J dropped 1; count of bases not matched to a gene: 1. This CDR3 spans 14 amino acids. The CDR3 spells CAWSVGQGNTEAFF. In nucleotides, the CDR3 is TGTGCCTGGAGTGTAGGACAGGGGAACACTGAAGCTTTCTTT.

This clone was counted a few times. The sample holds other DNA sequences that translate to the same CDR3. The chain employs TRBV4-3 and TRBJ2-3; TRBD2 agrees at 7 bases. Losses at the gene ends were 0 bases for V and 1 base for J; bases not matched to a gene: 1. Germline values: CDR1 LGHNA, CDR2 YSLEER. The CDR3 totals 15 residues. The DNA of the CDR3 is TGCGCCAGCAGCCAAGATCGGGGGGGCACAGATACGCAGTATTTT. Its translation is CASSQDRGGTDTQYF.

This clone was counted once. V and J are TRBV21-1 and TRBJ1-4. TRBV21-1 constitutes a pseudogene. The CDR3 totals 16 residues. In nucleotides, the CDR3 is TGTGCCAGCAGCAAAGGGGGAGAGGGGCGGTTGGAAAAACTGTTTTTT. Translating gives CASSKGGEGRLEKLFF.

This clone was seen a few times. J is TRBJ2-3 and V is TRBV7-9; 8 bases are shared with TRBD1. Germline assignment: CDR1 SEHNR and CDR2 FQNEAQ (reference sequence). V lost 4 bases and J lost 4; bases outside the gene matches: 7. This CDR3 has 15 residues. This CDR3 is CASSSGGMEADTQYF. For the CDR3, the DNA is TGTGCCAGCAGCTCAGGGGGCATGGAGGCAGATACGCAGTATTTT.

The chain uses TRBV6-1 and TRBJ1-1; D may be TRBD1 (6 bases). The CDR3 loop spans 13 amino acids. Deletions cut 5 bases from V and 6 bases from J, with 13 bases between. The germline gives CDR1 MNHNS, CDR2 SASEGT. The CDR3 protein is CASSPGGRAEAFF. CDR3 bases: TGTGCCAGCAGTCCCGGGGGCAGGGCTGAAGCTTTCTTT.

The gene calls are TRBV4-2 and TRBJ2-1, with TRBD2 identical over 12 bases. Germline values: CDR1 LGHNA, CDR2 YNFKEQ. CDR3 length: 21 amino acids. V gave up 0 bases and J gave up 0 bases; unmatched junction bases: 12. The CDR3, as DNA: TGTGCCAGCAGCCAAGATTGGACTAGCGGGACCCTCAGGAGCTCCTACAATGAGCAGTTCTTC. Translated: CASSQDWTSGTLRSSYNEQFF.

The V call is TRBV28, the J call TRBJ1-2; unclear D gene. Germline V gene data show CDR1 as MDHEN and CDR2 as SYDVKM. V lost 5 bases to trimming and J lost 4 bases, with 14 bases between them. This CDR3 spans 14 amino acids. The CDR3 is CASSPPNQLYGYTF. In DNA form, the CDR3 reads TGTGCCAGCAGTCCCCCGAACCAACTCTATGGCTACACCTTC.

V gene TRBV29-1 combines with J gene TRBJ2-2; the match to TRBD2 covers 9 bases. V lost 3 bases, J lost 6 bases, and 5 bases stayed unmatched. Germline V gene lookup returns CDR1 SQVTM and CDR2 ANQGSEA. The CDR3 covers 14 residues. CDR3 DNA sequence: TGCAGCGTTGATGGCGGGAGGGCCGCCGGGGAGCTGTTTTTT. Its protein product is CSVDGGRAAGELFF.

The chain links TRBV29-1 to TRBJ2-1; 9 bases are shared with TRBD2. Germline CDR1 and CDR2: SQVTM and ANQGSEA. The CDR3 contains 16 residues. J was trimmed by 4 bases and V by 7 bases; bases with no gene match: 14. The CDR3, as DNA: TGCAGCGGGTCCGGGGCTAGCGGGGAACTTTACAATGAGCAGTTCTTC. Its translation: CSGSGASGELYNEQFF.

CDR3 region: CASSEQGRIATNEKLFF. In DNA, the CDR3 is TGTGCCAGCAGCGAGCAGGGACGGATAGCAACTAATGAAAAACTGTTTTTT. This chain uses TRBV9 with TRBJ1-4; tentatively, D is TRBD1 (5 bases). V lost 3 bases and J lost 0, with 15 bases in between. CDR1 and CDR2 from the germline V gene are SGDLS and YYNGEE. The CDR3 spans 17 residues.

The chain combines TRBV15 with TRBJ1-2; the D is unclear. Germline assignment: CDR1 LNHNV and CDR2 YYDKDF (reference sequence). The V end lost 3 bases, the J end lost 7 bases, and 15 bases lay between the germline ends. This CDR3 contains 14 residues. This chain's CDR3 is CATSSRGLFSGYTF. DNA for the CDR3: TGTGCCACCAGCAGCCGTGGGCTTTTCTCTGGCTACACCTTC. Supplemented by reference TRBV15 and TRBJ1-2, the full variable domain reads DAMVIQNPRYQVTQFGKPVTLSCSQTLNHNVMYWYQQKSSQAPKLLFHYYDKDFNNEADTPDNFQSRRPNTSFCFLDIRSPGLGDTAMYLCATSSRGLFSGYTFGSGTRLTVV.

The rearrangement links TRBV7-2 to TRBJ2-5; 10 nucleotides match TRBD2. The germline gives CDR1 SGHTA, CDR2 FQGNSA. Trimming removed 4 bases from V and 4 bases from J; junction bases left unmatched: 12. The CDR3 consists of 17 residues. The CDR3 here is CASSSSISGGARETQYF. Written as DNA, the CDR3 is TGTGCCAGCAGCTCCTCCATCAGCGGGGGGGCCCGAGAGACCCAGTACTTC.

V is TRBV7-2 and J is TRBJ2-7; the match to TRBD2 covers 7 bases. This CDR3 spans 17 amino acids. Germline trimming cut 1 base from V and 2 bases from J; bases unmatched to any gene: 11. Germline V gives CDR1 SGHTA, CDR2 FQGNSA. The CDR3 sequence: CASSLGGGWYKAYEQYF. CDR3 sequence (DNA): TGTGCCAGCAGCTTAGGCGGGGGATGGTATAAGGCCTACGAGCAGTACTTC.

V and J are TRBV27 and TRBJ2-7; D is perhaps TRBD2 (6 bases). The V end lost 7 bases, the J end lost 1 base, and 23 bases lay between the germline ends. CDR3 length equals 17 residues. CDR1 MNHEY and CDR2 SMNVEV come from the germline V gene (reference sequence). For the CDR3, the DNA is TGTGCCAGCAAGAGGGTGGGGGGTATGGGACTTTCCTACGAGCAGTACTTC. Translated: CASKRVGGMGLSYEQYF.

The chain carries TRBV7-9 and TRBJ2-7; no clear D gene. Per germline, CDR1 SEHNR and CDR2 FQNEAQ (reference sequence). V dropped 5 bases and J dropped 1 base, with 15 bases sitting between them. The CDR3 length is 15 residues. The CDR3 protein is CASSLTAGPSYEQYF. The CDR3 DNA follows: TGTGCCAGCAGCCTCACGGCCGGGCCATCCTACGAGCAGTACTTC. Together with reference TRBV7-9 and TRBJ2-7, the CDR3 gives the full variable domain: DTGVSQNPRHKITKRGQNVTFRCDPISEHNRLYWYRQTLGQGPEFLTYFQNEAQLEKSRLLSDRFSAERPKGSFSTLEIQRTEQGDSAMYLCASSLTAGPSYEQYFGPGTRLTVT.

This chain joins TRBV18 and TRBJ1-2, with 7 positions matching TRBD1. This CDR3 comprises 15 residues. Germline V gives CDR1 KGHSH, CDR2 LQKENI. V was clipped by 2 bases and J by 3 bases; unmatched bases: 6. This CDR3 is CASSPKGRGDYGYTF. The CDR3 coding sequence is TGTGCCAGCTCACCAAAGGGCAGGGGGGACTATGGCTACACCTTC.

The V and J genes are TRBV28 and TRBJ1-2; D remains ambiguous. Looked up from germline, CDR1 is MDHEN and CDR2 is SYDVKM. With 4 bases removed from V and 0 bases from J, the gap between germline ends came to 15 bases. The CDR3 length is 16 residues. In nucleotides, the CDR3 is TGTGCCAGCAGTTCTTATTACAGCACTACTAACTATGGCTACACCTTC. Amino acid sequence: CASSSYYSTTNYGYTF.

This rearrangement joins TRBV30 to TRBJ1-3; no reliable D call. Trimming shortened V by 7 bases and J by 13 bases, and 14 bases separated the two germline ends. This CDR3 has 10 amino acids. Germline V CDR1 and CDR2: GTSNPN, SVGIG (reference sequence). The CDR3 loop is CAFRTGSIYF. In DNA form, the CDR3 reads TGTGCCTTTCGAACCGGGAGTATATATTTT.

J is TRBJ2-1 and V is TRBV29-1; D assignment may be TRBD1 or TRBD2 (7 bases each). Trimming shortened V by 0 bases and J by 9 bases, and 18 bases separated the two germline ends. The CDR3 covers 15 residues. Germline V gives CDR1 SQVTM, CDR2 ANQGSEA. The DNA for the CDR3 is TGCAGCGTTGAAGAGGGGGGGACAGCACTCAGTGAGCAGTTCTTC. Its translation: CSVEEGGTALSEQFF.

The V gene is TRBV30, the J gene TRBJ2-3; 9 bases map to TRBD1. The CDR3 loop spans 13 amino acids. With 3 bases clipped from V and 3 bases from J, the junction kept 1 base outside the gene matches. Looked up from germline, CDR1 is GTSNPN and CDR2 is SVGIG (reference sequence). The CDR3 is CAWRTGGTDTQYF. The CDR3 DNA follows: TGTGCCTGGAGGACAGGGGGTACAGATACGCAGTATTTT.